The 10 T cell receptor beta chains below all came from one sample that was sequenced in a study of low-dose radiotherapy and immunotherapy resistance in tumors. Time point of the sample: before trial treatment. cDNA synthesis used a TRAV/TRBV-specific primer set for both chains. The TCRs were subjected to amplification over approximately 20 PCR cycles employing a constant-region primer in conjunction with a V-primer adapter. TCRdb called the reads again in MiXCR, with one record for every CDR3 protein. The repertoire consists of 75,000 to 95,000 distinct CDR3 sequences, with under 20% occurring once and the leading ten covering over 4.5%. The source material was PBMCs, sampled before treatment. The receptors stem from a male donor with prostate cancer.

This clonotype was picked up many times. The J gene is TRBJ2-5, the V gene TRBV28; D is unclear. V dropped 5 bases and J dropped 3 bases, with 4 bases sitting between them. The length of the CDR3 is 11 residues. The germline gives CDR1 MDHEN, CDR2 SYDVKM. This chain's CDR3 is CASSRKETQYF. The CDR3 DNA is TGTGCCAGCAGTCGAAAAGAGACCCAGTACTTC.

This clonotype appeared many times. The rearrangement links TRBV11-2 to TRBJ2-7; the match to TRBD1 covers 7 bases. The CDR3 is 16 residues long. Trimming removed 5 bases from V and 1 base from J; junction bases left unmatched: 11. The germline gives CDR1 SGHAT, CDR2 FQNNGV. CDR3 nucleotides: TGTGCCAGCAGCATTACTTCCGGGACAGCATCCTACGAGCAGTACTTC. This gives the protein CASSITSGTASYEQYF.

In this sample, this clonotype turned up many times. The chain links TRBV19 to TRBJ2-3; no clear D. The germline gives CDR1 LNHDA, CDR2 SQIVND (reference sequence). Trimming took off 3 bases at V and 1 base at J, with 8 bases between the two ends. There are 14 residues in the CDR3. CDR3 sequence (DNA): TGTGCCAGTAGTATGCGGTTTGGCACAGATACGCAGTATTTT. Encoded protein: CASSMRFGTDTQYF.

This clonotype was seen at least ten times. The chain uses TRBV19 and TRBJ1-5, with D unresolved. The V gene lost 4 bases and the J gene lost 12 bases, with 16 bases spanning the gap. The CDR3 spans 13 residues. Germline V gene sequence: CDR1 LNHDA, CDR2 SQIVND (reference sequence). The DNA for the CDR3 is TGTGCCAGTAGTAAAGGAGTTGTGGCCCTCCAGCATTTT. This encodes CASSKGVVALQHF.

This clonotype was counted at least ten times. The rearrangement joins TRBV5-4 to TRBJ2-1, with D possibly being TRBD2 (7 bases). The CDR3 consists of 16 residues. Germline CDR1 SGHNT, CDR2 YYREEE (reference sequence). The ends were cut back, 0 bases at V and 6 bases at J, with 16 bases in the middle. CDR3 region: CASSLDDWRGRNEQFF. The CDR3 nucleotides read TGTGCCAGCAGCTTGGACGACTGGCGGGGGCGCAATGAGCAGTTCTTC.

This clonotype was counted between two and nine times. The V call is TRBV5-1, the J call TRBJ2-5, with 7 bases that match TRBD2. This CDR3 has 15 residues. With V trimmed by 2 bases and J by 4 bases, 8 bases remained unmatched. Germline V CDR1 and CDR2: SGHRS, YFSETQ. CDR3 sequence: CASSLGLVLGETQYF. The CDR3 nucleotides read TGCGCCAGCAGCTTAGGACTAGTTTTAGGAGAGACCCAGTACTTC.

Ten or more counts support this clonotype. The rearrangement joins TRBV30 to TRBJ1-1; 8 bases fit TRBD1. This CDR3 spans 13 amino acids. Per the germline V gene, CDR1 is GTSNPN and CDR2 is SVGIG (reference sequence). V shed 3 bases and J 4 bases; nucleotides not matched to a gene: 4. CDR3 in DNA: TGTGCCTGGAGAGACAGGGGCGGCACTGAAGCTTTCTTT. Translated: CAWRDRGGTEAFF. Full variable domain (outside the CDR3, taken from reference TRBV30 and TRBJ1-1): SQTIHQWPATLVQPVGSPLSLECTVEGTSNPNLYWYRQAAGRGLQLLFYSVGIGQISSEVPQNLSASRPQDRQFILSSKKLLLSDSGFYLCAWRDRGGTEAFFGQGTRLTVV.

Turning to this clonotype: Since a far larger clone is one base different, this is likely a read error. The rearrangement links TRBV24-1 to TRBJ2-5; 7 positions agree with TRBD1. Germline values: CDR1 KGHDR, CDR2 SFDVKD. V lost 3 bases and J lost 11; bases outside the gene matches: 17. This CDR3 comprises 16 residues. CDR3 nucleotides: TGTGCCACCAGTGATGCGACAGGGACGCACCACAATGAGCAGTACTTC. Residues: CATSDATGTHHNEQYF.

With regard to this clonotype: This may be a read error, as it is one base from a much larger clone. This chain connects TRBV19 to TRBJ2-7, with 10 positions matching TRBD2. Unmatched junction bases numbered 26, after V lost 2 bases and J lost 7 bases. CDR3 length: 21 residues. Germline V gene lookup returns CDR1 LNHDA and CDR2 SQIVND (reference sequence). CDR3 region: CASSISSGGAHYPSSYNEQYF. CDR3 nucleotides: TGTGCCAGTAGTATATCAAGCGGGGGGGCCCACTACCCGAGCTCCTACAATGAGCAGTACTTC.

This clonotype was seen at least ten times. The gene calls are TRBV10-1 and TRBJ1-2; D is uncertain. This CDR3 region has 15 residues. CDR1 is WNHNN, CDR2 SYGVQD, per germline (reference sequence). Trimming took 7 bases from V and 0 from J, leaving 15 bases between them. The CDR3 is CASTVGQHTNYGYTF. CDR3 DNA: TGCGCCAGCACAGTCGGGCAACATACTAACTATGGCTACACCTTC.